This T cell receptor (beta chain) was profiled in a study of blood T cells in healthy people across ages. Whole-study results and caveats: When set beside aged donors, long-lived donors presented more naive CD4+ cells and higher diversity.

Primed by a sample-barcoded 5' primer and a J-beta primer mix, a second PCR proceeded for about 6 to 12 cycles. TCRdb re-called the 5' RACE reads through MiXCR, storing one row per CDR3 protein. The profile shows roughly 2 million distinct CDR3 sequences, about 50% of them singletons. As to this clonotype: Its antigen is currently unknown.

This TCR was sampled from a middle-aged woman in good health. The specimen sequenced was blood.

The CDR3 DNA reads as TGCAGCGTTGATAAAGGGACAGGGGGAGAAAAACTGTTTTTT. This encodes CSVDKGTGGEKLFF. The chain links TRBV29-1 to TRBJ1-4; 11 bases match TRBD1. Germline values: CDR1 SQVTM, CDR2 ANQGSEA. The V and J ends lost 3 bases and 8 bases, in that order; junction bases with no gene match: 5. The CDR3 is 14 residues long.